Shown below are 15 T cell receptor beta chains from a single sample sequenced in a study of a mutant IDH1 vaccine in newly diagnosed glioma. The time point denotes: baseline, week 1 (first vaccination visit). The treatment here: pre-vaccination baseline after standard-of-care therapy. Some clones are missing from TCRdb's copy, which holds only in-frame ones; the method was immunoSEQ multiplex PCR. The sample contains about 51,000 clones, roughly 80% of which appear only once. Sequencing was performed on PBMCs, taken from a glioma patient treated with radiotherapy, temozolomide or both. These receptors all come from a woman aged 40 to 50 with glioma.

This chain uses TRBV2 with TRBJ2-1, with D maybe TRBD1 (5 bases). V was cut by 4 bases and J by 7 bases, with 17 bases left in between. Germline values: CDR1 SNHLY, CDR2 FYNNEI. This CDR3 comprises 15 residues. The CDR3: CASSVAVGQRNEQFF. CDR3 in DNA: TGTGCCAGCAGTGTTGCGGTGGGGCAGAGGAATGAGCAGTTCTTC.

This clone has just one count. The CDR3 nucleotides read TGTGCCAGCAGCCAGGGGTTATGGCAGCCCCAGCATTTT. It yields the protein CASSQGLWQPQHF. The chain has TRBV2 and TRBJ1-5, with D maybe TRBD1 (6 bases). The V end was cut by 6 bases, the J end by 7 bases, with 13 bases between. The V gene's germline CDR1 is SNHLY and CDR2 FYNNEI. The CDR3 has 13 amino acids. Complete variable domain (other parts from reference TRBV2 and TRBJ1-5): EPEVTQTPSHQVTQMGQEVILRCVPISNHLYFYWYRQILGQKVEFLVSFYNNEISEKSEIFDDQFSVERPDGSNFTLKIRSTKLEDSAMYFCASSQGLWQPQHFGDGTRLSIL.

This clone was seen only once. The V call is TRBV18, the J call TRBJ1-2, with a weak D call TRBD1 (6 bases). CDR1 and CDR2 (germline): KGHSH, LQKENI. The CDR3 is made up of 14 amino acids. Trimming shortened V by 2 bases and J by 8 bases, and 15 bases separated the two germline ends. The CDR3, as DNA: TGTGCCAGCTCACCAGAGGGACACCGGGAGGGCTACACCTTC. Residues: CASSPEGHREGYTF.

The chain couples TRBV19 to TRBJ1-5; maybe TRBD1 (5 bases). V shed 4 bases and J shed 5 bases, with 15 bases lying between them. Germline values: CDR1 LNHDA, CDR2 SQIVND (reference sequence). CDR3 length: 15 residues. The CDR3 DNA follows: TGTGCCAGTAGTAACCAGGGCTACGATGATCAGCCCCAGCATTTT. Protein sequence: CASSNQGYDDQPQHF.

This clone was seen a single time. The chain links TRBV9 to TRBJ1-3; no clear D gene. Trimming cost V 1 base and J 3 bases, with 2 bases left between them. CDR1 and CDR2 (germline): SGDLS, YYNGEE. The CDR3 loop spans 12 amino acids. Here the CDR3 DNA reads TGTGCCAGCAGCGTAAGTGGAAACACCATATATTTT. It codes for CASSVSGNTIYF.

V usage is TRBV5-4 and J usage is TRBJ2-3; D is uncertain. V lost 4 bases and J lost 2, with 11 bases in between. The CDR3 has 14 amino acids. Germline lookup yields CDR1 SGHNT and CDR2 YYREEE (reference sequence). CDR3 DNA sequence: TGTGCCAGCAGCCTGAAAGGATACACAGATACGCAGTATTTT. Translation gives CASSLKGYTDTQYF. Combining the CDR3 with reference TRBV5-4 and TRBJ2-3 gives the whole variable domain ETGVTQSPTHLIKTRGQQVTLRCSSQSGHNTVSWYQQALGQGPQFIFQYYREEENGRGNFPPRFSGLQFPNYSSELNVNALELDDSALYLCASSLKGYTDTQYFGPGTRLTVL.

The CDR3 coding sequence is TGTGCCAGCAGTAAAATGAACACTGAAGCTTTCTTT. This codes for CASSKMNTEAFF. This sequence joins TRBV6-6 and TRBJ1-1; D remains unclear. V lost 5 bases and J lost 0, with 4 bases in between. Germline-derived CDR1 and CDR2 are MNHNY and SVGAGI (reference sequence). The CDR3 extends over 12 amino acids.

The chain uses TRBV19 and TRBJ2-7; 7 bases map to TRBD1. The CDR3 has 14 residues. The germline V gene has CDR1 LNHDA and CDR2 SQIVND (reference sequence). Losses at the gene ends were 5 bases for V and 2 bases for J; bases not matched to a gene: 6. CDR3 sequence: CASSVYRGTYEQYF. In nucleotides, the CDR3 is TGTGCCAGTAGTGTTTACAGGGGAACCTACGAGCAGTACTTC.

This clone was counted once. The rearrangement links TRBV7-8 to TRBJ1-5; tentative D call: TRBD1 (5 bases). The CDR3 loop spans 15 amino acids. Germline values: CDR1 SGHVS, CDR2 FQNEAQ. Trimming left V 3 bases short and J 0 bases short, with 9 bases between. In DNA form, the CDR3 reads TGTGCCAGCAGCTTGGGAGACAGTAGCAATCAGCCCCAGCATTTT. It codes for CASSLGDSSNQPQHF.

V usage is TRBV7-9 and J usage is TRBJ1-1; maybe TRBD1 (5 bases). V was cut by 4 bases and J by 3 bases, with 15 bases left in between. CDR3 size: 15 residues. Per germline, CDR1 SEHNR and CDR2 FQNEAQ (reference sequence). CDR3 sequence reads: CASSSTLRGDTEAFF. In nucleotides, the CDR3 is TGTGCCAGCAGCTCCACCCTGAGGGGAGACACTGAAGCTTTCTTT.

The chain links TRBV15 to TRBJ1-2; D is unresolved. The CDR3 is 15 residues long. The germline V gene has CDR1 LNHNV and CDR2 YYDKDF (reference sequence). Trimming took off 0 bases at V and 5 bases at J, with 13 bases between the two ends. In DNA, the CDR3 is TGTGCCACCAGCAGAGATAGTTCTCTCACATATGGCTACACCTTC. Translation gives CATSRDSSLTYGYTF.

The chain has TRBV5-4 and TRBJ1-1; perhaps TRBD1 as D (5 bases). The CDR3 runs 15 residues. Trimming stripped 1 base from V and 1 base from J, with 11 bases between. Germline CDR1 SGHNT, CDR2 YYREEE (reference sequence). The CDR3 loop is CASSLWGTSNTEAFF. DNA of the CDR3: TGTGCCAGCAGCTTGTGGGGCACCTCGAACACTGAAGCTTTCTTT. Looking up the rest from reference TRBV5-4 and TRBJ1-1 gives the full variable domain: ETGVTQSPTHLIKTRGQQVTLRCSSQSGHNTVSWYQQALGQGPQFIFQYYREEENGRGNFPPRFSGLQFPNYSSELNVNALELDDSALYLCASSLWGTSNTEAFFGQGTRLTVV.

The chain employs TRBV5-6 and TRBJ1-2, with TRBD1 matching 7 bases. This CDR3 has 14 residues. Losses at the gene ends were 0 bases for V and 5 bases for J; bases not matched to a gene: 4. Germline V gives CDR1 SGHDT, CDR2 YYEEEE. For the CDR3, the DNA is TGTGCCAGCAGCTTGGGTTCAGGGGGATATGGCTACACCTTC. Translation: CASSLGSGGYGYTF.

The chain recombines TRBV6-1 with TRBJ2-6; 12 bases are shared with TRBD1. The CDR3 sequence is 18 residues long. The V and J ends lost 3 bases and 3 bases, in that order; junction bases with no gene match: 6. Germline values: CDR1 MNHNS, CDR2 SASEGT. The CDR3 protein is CASSDTGTGGFGANVLTF. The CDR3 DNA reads TGTGCCAGCAGTGATACCGGGACAGGGGGCTTTGGGGCCAACGTCCTGACTTTC.

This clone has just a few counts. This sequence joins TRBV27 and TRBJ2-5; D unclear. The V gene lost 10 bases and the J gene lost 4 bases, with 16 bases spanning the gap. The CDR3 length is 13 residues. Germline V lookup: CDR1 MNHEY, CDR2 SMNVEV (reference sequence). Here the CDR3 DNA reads TGTGCCACCTCTCCCTCGGTCCCAGAGACCCAGTACTTC. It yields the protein CATSPSVPETQYF.